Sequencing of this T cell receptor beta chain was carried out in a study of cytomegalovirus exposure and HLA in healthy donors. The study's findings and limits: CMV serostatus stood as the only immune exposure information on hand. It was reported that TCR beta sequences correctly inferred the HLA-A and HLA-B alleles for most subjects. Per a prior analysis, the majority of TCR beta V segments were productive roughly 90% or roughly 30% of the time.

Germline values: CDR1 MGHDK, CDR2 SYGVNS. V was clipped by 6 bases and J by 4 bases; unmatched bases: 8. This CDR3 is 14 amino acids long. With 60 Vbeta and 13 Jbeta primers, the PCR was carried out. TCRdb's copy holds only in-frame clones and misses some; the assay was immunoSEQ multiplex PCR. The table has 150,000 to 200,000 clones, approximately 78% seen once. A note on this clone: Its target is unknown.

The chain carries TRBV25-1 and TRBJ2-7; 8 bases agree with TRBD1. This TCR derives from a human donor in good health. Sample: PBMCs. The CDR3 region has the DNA TGTGCCAGCAGAACAGGGGGGAACCGGTACGAGCAGTACTTC. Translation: CASRTGGNRYEQYF.